This T cell receptor (beta chain) was documented in a study of blood T cell repertoires in COVID-19 (dated by TCRdb to 2018 to 2020). With respect to the entire study: Samples from collaborators originated in the United States, Italy and Spain and spanned both the acute and convalescent phases of COVID-19. Subjects who had been exposed to COVID-19, were actively infected with it, or had recovered from it provided the deeply sampled blood TCRbeta repertoires that made up the dataset. Where HLA class I and class II types were available, the types were taken from metadata supplied by the sample provider, not from assay-based typing. Sample metadata almost always included a de-identified subject ID, COVID-19 status, age in years and sex. The material from the prospective study consisted of cDNA or gDNA derived from T cells, B-cell-depleted T cells, or PBMCs. A freely available public database, intended as a resource for researchers studying the immune response to SARS-CoV-2, is where the repertoires were released. The samples were drawn from two sources: the first 160 participants of the ongoing ImmuneRACE study, and 1,254 subjects contributed by 6 global collaborators. Overall results and qualifications from the work: How much clinical and demographic metadata was included differed by source and by participant, and the metadata was provided uncurated.

The collaborating institutions used their own protocols to collect whole blood in K2EDTA tubes. For TCRbeta analysis, collaborators shipped samples in one of three forms: frozen whole blood, isolated PBMCs, or DNA extracted from either of those sample types. Comments on this clone: Its antigen is not yet known. Base qualities are not provided; no much larger clone lies one nucleotide away.

TCRbeta CDR3 regions were amplified from genomic DNA using the immunoSEQ Assay, a bias-controlled multiplex PCR. The paper's data handling went like this. Nucleated cell counts per sample were estimated from amplification of reference gene primers within the assay. Sequence reads were collapsed and filtered to measure the absolute abundance of every unique TCRbeta CDR3 rearrangement. Productive Simpson clonality was computed per sample as the square root of Simpson's diversity index over productive rearrangements. Not all clones reach the TCRdb copy of this immuneACCESS table, which keeps in-frame sequences only. Checked studies attribute under half of the gap to unresolved V genes and leave the rest unexplained. V, J and clone size were drawn from that table, and D and trimming were deduced from the DNA. The sample contains some 300,000 clones, approximately 80% of them found a single time. The leading ten clones occupy around 4.5% of the sample.

Sequencing was carried out using peripheral blood. The receptor's source is a woman aged 50 to 60 with active or convalescent COVID-19.

The bases read TGTGCCAGCAGCCAAGCGGGAAACGGCTACACCTTC. This translates into CASSQAGNGYTF. The receptor chain draws on TRBV3-1 (or the pseudogene TRBV3-2) and TRBJ1-2, with an unclear D gene assignment. CDR1 is given as LGHDT and CDR2 as YNNKEL, both from the germline V gene (reference sequence). The CDR3 numbers 12 residues from cysteine through phenylalanine. Of the read, only the CDR3 DNA is kept; its 36 bases are in frame from base 1. V sheds 1 base and J sheds 8 bases, leaving 8 bases between their ends.